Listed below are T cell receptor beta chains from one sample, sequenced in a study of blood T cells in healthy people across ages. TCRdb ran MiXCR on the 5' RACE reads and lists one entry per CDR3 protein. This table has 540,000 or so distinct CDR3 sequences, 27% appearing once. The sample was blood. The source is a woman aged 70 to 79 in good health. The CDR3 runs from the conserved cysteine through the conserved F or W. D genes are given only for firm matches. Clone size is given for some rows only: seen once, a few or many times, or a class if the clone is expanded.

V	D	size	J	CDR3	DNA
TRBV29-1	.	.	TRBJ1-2	CSAFRQNYGYTF	TGCAGTGCTTTCAGACAGAACTATGGCTACACCTTC
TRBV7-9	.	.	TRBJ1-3	CASSNRDPGRSGNTIYF	TGTGCCAGCAGTAACCGGGACCCCGGACGCTCTGGAAACACCATATATTTT
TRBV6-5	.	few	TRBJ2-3	CASSYRVSTDTQYF	TGTGCCAGCAGTTACAGGGTCAGCACAGATACGCAGTATTTT
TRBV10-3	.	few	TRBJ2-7	CATTSEYEQYF	TGTGCCACTACTAGTGAGTACGAGCAGTACTTC
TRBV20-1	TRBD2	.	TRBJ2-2	CSAQLKRGFTGELFF	TGCAGTGCTCAACTAAAGCGGGGGTTTACCGGGGAGCTGTTTTTT
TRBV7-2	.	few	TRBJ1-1	CASSPSRGAWTEAFF	TGTGCCAGCAGCCCCAGTCGGGGGGCCTGGACTGAAGCTTTCTTT
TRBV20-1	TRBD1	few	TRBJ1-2	CSLRTGGGGYTF	TGCAGTCTTAGGACAGGGGGCGGGGGCTACACCTTC
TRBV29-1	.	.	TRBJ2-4	CSVGDLLAKNIQYF	TGCAGCGTTGGGGACCTACTAGCCAAAAACATTCAGTACTTC
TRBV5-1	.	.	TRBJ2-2	CASSLEVGLNTGELFF	TGCGCCAGCAGCTTGGAGGTCGGACTTAACACCGGGGAGCTGTTTTTT
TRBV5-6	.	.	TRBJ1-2	CASSFQGGTNRLYGYTF	TGTGCCAGCAGCTTCCAGGGTGGGACAAACCGGCTCTACGGCTACACCTTC
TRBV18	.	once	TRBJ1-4	CASSSDWRGEKLFF	TGTGCCAGCTCATCCGATTGGAGGGGTGAAAAACTGTTTTTT
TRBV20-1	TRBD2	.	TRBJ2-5	CSGRLAGVYQETQYF	TGCAGTGGCCGACTAGCGGGAGTTTACCAAGAGACCCAGTACTTC
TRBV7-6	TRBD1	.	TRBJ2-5	CASSVTRGQTYERYF	TGTGCCAGCAGCGTAACACGGGGACAGACCTACGAGCGGTACTTC
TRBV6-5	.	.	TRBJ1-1	CASSYSGGSTEAFF	TGTGCCAGCAGTTACTCCGGGGGCAGCACTGAAGCTTTCTTT
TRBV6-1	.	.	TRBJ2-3	CASSESTPFRDTQYF	TGTGCCAGCAGTGAATCAACGCCCTTTCGGGATACGCAGTATTTT
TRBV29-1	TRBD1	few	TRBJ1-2	CSVEGQTGAHYGYTF	TGCAGCGTTGAAGGTCAGACAGGGGCGCACTATGGCTACACCTTC
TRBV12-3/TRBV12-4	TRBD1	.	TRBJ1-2	CAGSGQGGIRGYTF	TGTGCCGGCAGTGGACAGGGGGGAATACGGGGCTACACCTTC
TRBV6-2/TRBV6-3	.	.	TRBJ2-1	CACSYPVGGQFF	TGTGCCTGCAGTTACCCAGTTGGTGGGCAGTTCTTC
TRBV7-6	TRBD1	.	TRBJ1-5	CASSAGQTQPQHF	TGTGCCAGCAGCGCGGGACAGACCCAGCCCCAGCATTTT
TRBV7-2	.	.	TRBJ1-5	CASSLTRGNQPQHF	TGTGCCAGCAGCTTAACTCGGGGGAATCAGCCCCAGCATTTT
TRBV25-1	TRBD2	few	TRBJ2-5	CASSESGTSGEETQYF	TGTGCCAGCAGTGAATCGGGGACTAGCGGGGAAGAGACCCAGTACTTC
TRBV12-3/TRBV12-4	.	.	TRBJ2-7	CASSREGYEQYF	TGTGCCAGCAGTCGAGAGGGGTACGAGCAGTACTTC
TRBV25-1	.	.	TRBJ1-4	CASSEGTRPSEKLFF	TGTGCCAGCAGTGAGGGGACGAGGCCTAGTGAAAAACTGTTTTTT
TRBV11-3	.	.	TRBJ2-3	CASSLGLKGADTQYF	TGTGCCAGCAGCCTCGGACTGAAGGGAGCAGATACGCAGTATTTT
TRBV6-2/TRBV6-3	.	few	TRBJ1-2	CASKGRRASNYGYTF	TGTGCCAGCAAAGGACGGAGGGCGTCTAACTATGGCTACACCTTC
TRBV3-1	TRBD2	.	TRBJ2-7	CASSQDGLAGIYEQYF	TGTGCCAGCAGCCAAGATGGTCTAGCGGGGATCTACGAGCAGTACTTC
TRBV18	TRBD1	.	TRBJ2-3	CASSPRTGGVTDTQYF	TGTGCCAGCTCACCCCGTACAGGGGGAGTCACAGATACGCAGTATTTT
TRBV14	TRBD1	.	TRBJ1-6	CASSHLTGVSPLHF	TGTGCCAGCAGCCACCTGACAGGGGTCTCACCCCTCCACTTT
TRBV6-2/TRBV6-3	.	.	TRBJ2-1	CASVSGGKRTGEQFF	TGTGCCAGCGTGTCCGGGGGAAAAAGGACGGGTGAGCAGTTCTTC
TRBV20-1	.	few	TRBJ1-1	CSASRNMNTEAFF	TGCAGTGCTAGCAGGAACATGAACACTGAAGCTTTCTTT
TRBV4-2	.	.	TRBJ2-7	CASSQGTLRTYEQYF	TGTGCCAGCAGCCAAGGGACACTAAGAACCTACGAGCAGTACTTC
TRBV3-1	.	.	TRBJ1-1	CASSQGGPEAFF	TGTGCCAGCAGCCAAGGGGGGCCCGAAGCTTTCTTT
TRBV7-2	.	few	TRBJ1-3	CASSFTGTPGNTIYF	TGTGCCAGCAGCTTTACAGGGACGCCTGGAAACACCATATATTTT
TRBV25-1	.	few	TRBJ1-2	CASSAGAWYGYTF	TGTGCCAGCAGTGCCGGAGCCTGGTATGGCTACACCTTC
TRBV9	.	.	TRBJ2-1	CASSVVTGDNEQFF	TGTGCCAGCAGCGTAGTAACAGGCGACAATGAGCAGTTCTTC
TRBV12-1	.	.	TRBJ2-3	CASSLPVAQYF	TGTGCCAGCAGCCTCCCCGTTGCGCAGTATTTT